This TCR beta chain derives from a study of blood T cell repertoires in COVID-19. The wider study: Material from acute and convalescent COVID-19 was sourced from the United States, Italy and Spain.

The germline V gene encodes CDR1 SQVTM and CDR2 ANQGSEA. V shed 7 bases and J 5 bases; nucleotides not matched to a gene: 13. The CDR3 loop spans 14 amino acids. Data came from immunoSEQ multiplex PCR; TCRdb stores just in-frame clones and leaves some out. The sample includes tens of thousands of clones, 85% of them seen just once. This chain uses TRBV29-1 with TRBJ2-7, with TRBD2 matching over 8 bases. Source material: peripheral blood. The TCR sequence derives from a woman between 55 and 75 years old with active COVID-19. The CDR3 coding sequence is TGCAGCGCACAAGTGAGCGGGAGAATCGACGAGCAGTACTTC. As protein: CSAQVSGRIDEQYF.